These T cell receptor beta chains were read from a single sample in a study of human T cells and chemical hapten exposure. TCRdb fed the RACE reads into MiXCR, producing one record per CDR3 protein. The table has some 100,000 distinct CDR3 sequences, roughly a tenth seen once. The sequencing used whole blood, collected in connection with sensitization to the hapten diphenylcyclopropenone (DPC). These receptors were taken from a woman aged 40 to 50 with alopecia areata. Some clones in this sample may be carry-over from other donors' samples. CDR3s include the opening cysteine and the closing phenylalanine or tryptophan. D genes are given only for firm matches. Expanded clones get a size class; other rows say once, few or many, or leave the size out.

j_call v_call clone_size d_call cdr3_aa cdr3_nt
TRBJ2-7 TRBV30 many TRBD2 CAWSGASGGYKEQYF TGTGCCTGGAGTGGGGCTAGCGGGGGATACAAGGAGCAGTACTTC
TRBJ1-5 TRBV12-3/TRBV12-4 many . CASKLQGWDNQPQHF TGTGCCAGCAAACTACAGGGATGGGACAATCAGCCCCAGCATTTT
TRBJ2-7 TRBV9 . . CASSLLLTGEQYF TGTGCCAGCAGCCTTCTTCTCACGGGGGAGCAGTACTTC
TRBJ2-7 TRBV28 . . CASSPPGLPYEQYF TGTGCCAGCAGTCCCCCCGGACTCCCCTACGAGCAGTACTTC
TRBJ1-6 TRBV4-3 few . CASSPSPQIISPLHF TGCGCCAGCAGCCCATCTCCCCAGATTATTTCACCCCTCCACTTT
TRBJ1-4 TRBV20-1 many . CSPGGATNEKLFF TGCAGCCCCGGGGGGGCTACTAATGAAAAACTGTTTTTT
TRBJ2-7 TRBV20-1 . . CSARRTTQGLYEQYF TGCAGTGCCAGGAGGACCACCCAGGGGCTGTACGAGCAGTACTTC
TRBJ1-1 TRBV3-1 . . CASSQVREGTEAFF TGTGCCAGCAGCCAAGTCAGGGAAGGGACTGAAGCTTTCTTT
TRBJ2-1 TRBV11-3 . TRBD2 CASSLAQSGTPYNEQFF TGTGCCAGCAGCTTAGCCCAAAGCGGGACTCCCTACAATGAGCAGTTCTTC
TRBJ1-4 TRBV6-5 many TRBD1 CASSSGQPNEKLFF TGTGCCAGCAGTTCGGGACAGCCAAATGAAAAACTGTTTTTT
TRBJ2-5 TRBV7-2 . . CASSSKELASQETQYF TGTGCCAGCAGCTCTAAAGAACTAGCCAGCCAGGAGACCCAGTACTTC
TRBJ1-2 TRBV11-3 many TRBD1 CASSSSGTGTAGYTF TGTGCCAGCAGCTCATCCGGGACAGGGACCGCTGGCTACACCTTC
TRBJ2-7 TRBV27 . . CASSFQGDEQYF TGTGCCAGCAGTTTCCAGGGCGACGAGCAGTACTTC
TRBJ1-2 TRBV11-2 . . CASSLDVGNYGYTF TGTGCCAGCAGCTTAGATGTTGGCAACTATGGCTACACCTTC
TRBJ2-3 TRBV20-1 many TRBD2 CSARVLAGTDTQYF TGCAGTGCTAGAGTCCTAGCGGGCACAGATACGCAGTATTTT
TRBJ1-2 TRBV7-8 few TRBD1 CASSLVEGANYGYTF TGTGCCAGCAGCTTAGTTGAGGGGGCGAACTATGGCTACACCTTC
TRBJ1-1 TRBV2 many . CASSELGAGNTEAFF TGTGCCAGCAGTGAGTTGGGGGCCGGAAACACTGAAGCTTTCTTT
TRBJ2-3 TRBV5-1 many . CASSLTTDTQYF TGCGCCAGCAGCCTGACTACAGATACGCAGTATTTT
TRBJ2-3 TRBV18 few TRBD1 CASSPDRSTDTQYF TGTGCCAGCTCACCGGACAGGAGTACAGATACGCAGTATTTT
TRBJ1-5 TRBV11-2 many . CASSTGTGQPQHF TGTGCCAGCAGCACTGGGACGGGTCAGCCCCAGCATTTT